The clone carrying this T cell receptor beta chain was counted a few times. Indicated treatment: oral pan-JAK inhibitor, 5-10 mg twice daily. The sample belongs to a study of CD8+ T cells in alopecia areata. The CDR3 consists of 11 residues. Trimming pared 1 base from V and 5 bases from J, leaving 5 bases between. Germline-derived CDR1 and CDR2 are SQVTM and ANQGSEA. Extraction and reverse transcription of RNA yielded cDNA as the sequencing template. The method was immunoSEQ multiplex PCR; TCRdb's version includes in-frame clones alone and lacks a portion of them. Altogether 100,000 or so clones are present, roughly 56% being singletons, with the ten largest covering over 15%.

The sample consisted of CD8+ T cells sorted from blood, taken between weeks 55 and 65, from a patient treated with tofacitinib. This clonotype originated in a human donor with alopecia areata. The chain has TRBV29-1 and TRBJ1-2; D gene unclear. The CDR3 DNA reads TGCAGCGTTGAAGCATCGTATGGCTACACCTTC. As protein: CSVEASYGYTF.